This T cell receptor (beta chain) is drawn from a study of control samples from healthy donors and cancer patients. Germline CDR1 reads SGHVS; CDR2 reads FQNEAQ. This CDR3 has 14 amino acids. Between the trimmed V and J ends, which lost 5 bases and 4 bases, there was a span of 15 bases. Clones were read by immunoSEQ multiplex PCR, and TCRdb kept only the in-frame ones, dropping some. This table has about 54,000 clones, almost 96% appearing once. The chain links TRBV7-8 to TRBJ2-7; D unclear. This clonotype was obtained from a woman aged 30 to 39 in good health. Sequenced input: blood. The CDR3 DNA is TGTGCCAGCAGCCCCACTGCATGGTCGTACGAGCAGTACTTC. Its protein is CASSPTAWSYEQYF. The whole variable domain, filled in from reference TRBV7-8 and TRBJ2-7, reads GAGVSQSPRYKVAKRGQDVALRCDPISGHVSLFWYQQALGQGPEFLTYFQNEAQLDKSGLPSDRFFAERPEGSVSTLKIQRTQQEDSAVYLCASSPTAWSYEQYFGPGTRLTVT.